Presented here are 27 T cell receptor beta chains from one specimen sequenced in a study of OX40 agonist ivuxolimab in advanced cancers. Only in-frame clones appear in the TCRdb table, and some are missing; sequencing was by immunoSEQ multiplex PCR. The profile shows 77,000 or so clones, around nine tenths of them singletons. Sample: CD4+ or CD8+ T cells sorted from blood, taken in a trial of the OX40 agonist ivuxolimab. These receptors were taken from an adult with an advanced solid tumor such as melanoma, head and neck, liver or kidney cancer.

The chain combines TRBV28 with TRBJ2-7; D might be TRBD2 (6 bases). The CDR3 is 14 residues long. Germline V gives CDR1 MDHEN, CDR2 SYDVKM. V dropped 2 bases and J dropped 3 bases, with 11 bases sitting between them. In DNA, the CDR3 is TGTGCCAGCAGTTTAGGGGGGTCGGTCTACGAGCAGTACTTC. Its protein is CASSLGGSVYEQYF.

This CDR3 reads CASTGGPGANVLTF. CDR3 coding DNA: TGTGCCAGCACGGGCGGCCCTGGGGCCAACGTCCTGACTTTC. The V call is TRBV7-6, the J call TRBJ2-6; D gene uncertain. From germline, CDR1 is SGHVS and CDR2 FNYEAQ. V was clipped by 7 bases and J by 2 bases, with 9 bases between them. This CDR3 has 14 residues.

The chain links TRBV6-5 to TRBJ2-2; possibly TRBD1 for D (6 bases). The V gene's germline CDR1 is MNHEY and CDR2 SVGAGI. Trimming removed 0 bases from V and 5 bases from J, with 13 bases in between. The CDR3 consists of 16 residues. DNA of the CDR3: TGTGCCAGCAGTTACTCGAGTGCAGGGGTAACCGGGGAGCTGTTTTTT. As protein: CASSYSSAGVTGELFF.

The genes are TRBV7-2 and TRBJ1-5; D perhaps matches TRBD1 (5 bases). Trimming pared 5 bases from V and 11 bases from J, leaving 19 bases between. The CDR3 length is 14 residues. Per germline, CDR1 SGHTA and CDR2 FQGNSA. The CDR3 loop is CASSRQDLGGAQHF. Written as DNA, the CDR3 is TGTGCCAGCAGCCGGCAGGACCTAGGAGGGGCCCAGCATTTT.

This rearrangement joins TRBV7-2 to TRBJ1-2; unclear D gene. The CDR3 is 16 amino acids. In germline, CDR1 is SGHTA, CDR2 FQGNSA. Deletions cut 1 base from V and 0 bases from J, with 12 bases between. CDR3 protein: CASSLGYGIANYGYTF. The CDR3, as DNA: TGTGCCAGCAGCTTAGGTTACGGGATTGCTAACTATGGCTACACCTTC.

The chain is built from TRBV6-6 and TRBJ2-2, with D unresolved. The germline gives CDR1 MNHNY, CDR2 SVGAGI (reference sequence). This CDR3 region has 14 residues. Deletions cut 8 bases from V and 4 bases from J, with 14 bases between. DNA for the CDR3: TGTGCCAGCGGTAACCGACTGACCACCGGGGAGCTGTTTTTT. Protein product: CASGNRLTTGELFF.

This sequence joins TRBV11-2 and TRBJ2-7, with D perhaps TRBD2 (5 bases). Trimming took off 6 bases at V and 3 bases at J, with 21 bases between the two ends. The length of the CDR3 is 16 residues. Germline lookup yields CDR1 SGHAT and CDR2 FQNNGV. The CDR3 DNA sequence: TGTGCCAGCAGGTTGGGTCAAGGACTCCTAGACTACGAGCAGTACTTC. Translated: CASRLGQGLLDYEQYF.

V is TRBV7-9 and J is TRBJ1-5; unclear D gene. Trimming cost V 3 bases and J 4 bases, with 10 bases left between them. CDR3 length equals 14 residues. CDR1 is SEHNR, CDR2 FQNEAQ, per germline (reference sequence). CDR3 bases: TGTGCCAGCAGCTTCGACCCGGGGAATCAGCCCCAGCATTTT. Translating gives CASSFDPGNQPQHF.

The chain combines TRBV27 with TRBJ2-1; D gene unclear. CDR1 is MNHEY and CDR2 is SMNVEV in the germline V gene (reference sequence). This CDR3 is 14 amino acids long. V gave up 0 bases and J gave up 11 bases, with 14 bases separating them. The CDR3 loop reads CASSLSELRTKQFF. The CDR3 DNA reads as TGTGCCAGCAGTTTATCGGAACTGCGGACGAAGCAGTTCTTC.

V is TRBV5-8 and J is TRBJ2-2; 7 nucleotides line up with TRBD2. This CDR3 spans 14 amino acids. V lost 4 bases, J lost 6 bases, and 6 bases stayed unmatched. The germline gives CDR1 SGHTS, CDR2 YDEGEE. The CDR3 DNA is TGTGCCAGCAGCCTGGGGGGGGTTGCCGGGGAGCTGTTTTTT. As protein: CASSLGGVAGELFF.

This chain uses TRBV7-2 with TRBJ1-1; D possibly corresponds to TRBD1 (6 bases). This CDR3 is built from 13 residues. Germline V gene sequence: CDR1 SGHTA, CDR2 FQGNSA. Between the trimmed V and J ends, which lost 5 bases and 3 bases, there was a span of 10 bases. The DNA of the CDR3 is TGTGCCAGCAGCCTAGAGGGGGACACTGAAGCTTTCTTT. Translation gives CASSLEGDTEAFF.

This clone has just one count. The chain combines TRBV18 with TRBJ1-2; D is undetermined. The CDR3 contains 15 residues. With 3 bases removed from V and 3 bases from J, the gap between germline ends came to 14 bases. Germline CDR1 and CDR2: KGHSH and LQKENI. CDR3 coding DNA: TGTGCCAGCTCACCTTTGGCCGGGGTGGACTATGGCTACACCTTC. Protein sequence: CASSPLAGVDYGYTF.

V is TRBV5-1 and J is TRBJ2-1; 7 bases fit TRBD2. Trimming took 0 bases from V and 3 from J; bases not matched to a gene: 9. In germline, CDR1 is SGHRS, CDR2 YFSETQ. CDR3 length equals 17 residues. DNA of the CDR3: TGCGCCAGCAGCTTGGCCAGTTCTAGCGGCTTCTACAATGAGCAGTTCTTC. Amino acid sequence: CASSLASSSGFYNEQFF.

The chain joins TRBV4-1 to TRBJ1-1; the D gene is possibly TRBD1 (6 bases). V was clipped by 1 base and J by 1 base, with 10 bases between them. The CDR3 is 15 residues long. Germline V lookup: CDR1 MGHRA, CDR2 YSYEKL. CDR3 bases: TGCGCCAGCAGCCAAGTACCGGGACAGAACACTGAAGCTTTCTTT. It encodes CASSQVPGQNTEAFF.

The rearrangement joins TRBV27 to TRBJ2-1; 9 nucleotides line up with TRBD2. The CDR3 runs to 15 residues. Germline CDR1 and CDR2: MNHEY and SMNVEV (reference sequence). V gave up 4 bases and J gave up 3 bases; unmatched junction bases: 4. DNA for the CDR3: TGTGCCAGCAGTTCGCTAGCGGGGATCTACAATGAGCAGTTCTTC. It specifies CASSSLAGIYNEQFF.

This clone was detected once. J is TRBJ2-5 and V is TRBV13, with a possible D match to TRBD1 (7 bases). V gave up 2 bases and J gave up 4 bases, with 11 bases separating them. CDR1 is PRHDT and CDR2 is FYEKMQ in the germline V gene (reference sequence). The CDR3 is made up of 14 amino acids. DNA for the CDR3: TGTGCCAGCAGCTTAAGACAGGGAGGAGAGACCCAGTACTTC. Its translation: CASSLRQGGETQYF.

The chain uses TRBV2 and TRBJ1-4, with D unclear. V was shortened by 2 bases and J by 4 bases, with 8 bases between the two germline ends. The V gene's germline CDR1 is SNHLY and CDR2 FYNNEI. This CDR3 comprises 14 residues. The chain's CDR3 is CASSEQPGNEKLFF. CDR3 nucleotides: TGTGCCAGCAGTGAACAGCCGGGTAATGAAAAACTGTTTTTT. The variable domain in full, with the rest retrieved from reference TRBV2 and TRBJ1-4, is EPEVTQTPSHQVTQMGQEVILRCVPISNHLYFYWYRQILGQKVEFLVSFYNNEISEKSEIFDDQFSVERPDGSNFTLKIRSTKLEDSAMYFCASSEQPGNEKLFFGSGTQLSVL.

This chain links TRBV28 with TRBJ2-2; 9 bases are a match to TRBD1. Germline V gene data show CDR1 as MDHEN and CDR2 as SYDVKM. The CDR3 totals 17 residues. J gave up 4 bases and V 7 bases, and 13 bases lay outside the gene matches. The CDR3 region has the DNA TGTGCCAGCAATTTGGCCGGGACAGGGCTTCCCACCGGGGAGCTGTTTTTT. Translated: CASNLAGTGLPTGELFF.

This clone is a singleton in its sample. This chain links TRBV7-2 with TRBJ2-7, with D possibly TRBD1 on 6 matching bases. The V gene's germline CDR1 is SGHTA and CDR2 FQGNSA. The V gene lost 4 bases and the J gene lost 4 bases, with 14 bases spanning the gap. The CDR3 loop spans 14 amino acids. Written as DNA, the CDR3 is TGTGCCAGCAGCTCCCAGACAGGCTCTTACGAGCAGTACTTC. Amino acid sequence: CASSSQTGSYEQYF.

The gene calls are TRBV7-2 and TRBJ2-1, with 7 bases identical to TRBD1. The CDR3 is made up of 13 amino acids. The V gene's germline CDR1 is SGHTA and CDR2 FQGNSA. Trimming removed 5 bases from V and 10 bases from J; junction bases left unmatched: 8. The CDR3 DNA reads as TGTGCCAGCAGCCCCCGACAGGGCGGGGAGCAGTTCTTC. Protein sequence: CASSPRQGGEQFF.

The chain is built from TRBV30 and TRBJ1-6, with 7 bases fitting TRBD1. Per the germline V gene, CDR1 is GTSNPN and CDR2 is SVGIG (reference sequence). V was clipped by 4 bases and J by 3 bases; unmatched bases: 3. The CDR3 loop spans 14 amino acids. DNA for the CDR3: TGTGCCTGGAATGACAGGGTCTATAATTCACCCCTCCACTTT. This sequence encodes CAWNDRVYNSPLHF.

The chain is built from TRBV10-3 and TRBJ2-1; weak D call: TRBD1 (5 bases). This CDR3 comprises 18 residues. V lost 0 bases, J lost 0 bases, and 15 bases lay in between. CDR1 and CDR2 from the germline V gene are ENHRY and SYGVKD. The DNA for the CDR3 is TGTGCCATCAGTGAGTCCGCAGGGATCCGGGTCTCCTACAATGAGCAGTTCTTC. Translation: CAISESAGIRVSYNEQFF.

The gene calls are TRBV10-3 and TRBJ1-1; no reliable D call. The CDR3 covers 13 residues. Trimming stripped 3 bases from V and 0 bases from J, with 5 bases between. CDR1 and CDR2 from the germline V gene are ENHRY and SYGVKD. The CDR3: CAISDPVNTEAFF. CDR3 coding DNA: TGTGCCATCAGTGATCCAGTGAACACTGAAGCTTTCTTT.

The V and J genes are TRBV9 and TRBJ1-6; D perhaps matches TRBD1 (6 bases). CDR3 size: 15 residues. V shed 4 bases and J shed 0 bases, with 8 bases lying between them. Germline CDR1 is SGDLS and CDR2 is YYNGEE. The CDR3 loop is CASSSGDSYNSPLHF. The DNA of the CDR3 is TGTGCCAGCAGCTCAGGGGACTCCTATAATTCACCCCTCCACTTT. Drawing the rest from reference TRBV9 and TRBJ1-6, the complete variable domain is DSGVTQTPKHLITATGQRVTLRCSPRSGDLSVYWYQQSLDQGLQFLIQYYNGEERAKGNILERFSAQQFPDLHSELNLSSLELGDSALYFCASSSGDSYNSPLHFGNGTRLTVT.

This chain connects TRBV10-2 to TRBJ2-1, with TRBD2 matching 7 bases. This CDR3 comprises 13 residues. Unmatched junction bases numbered 1, after V lost 8 bases and J lost 0 bases. Germline assignment: CDR1 WSHSY and CDR2 SAAADI. CDR3 sequence: CASRGSSYNEQFF. The DNA of the CDR3 is TGCGCCAGCCGCGGGAGCTCCTACAATGAGCAGTTCTTC.

This clone was counted once. The chain is built from TRBV7-2 and TRBJ2-5; TRBD2 aligns across 13 bases. V lost 5 bases to trimming and J lost 6 bases; unmatched junction nucleotides: 15. CDR1 is SGHTA and CDR2 is FQGNSA in the germline V gene. The CDR3 runs 18 residues. CDR3 DNA sequence: TGTGCCAGCAGCCAGCTGGGGGTTGGACTAGCGGGAGTAAAGACCCAGTACTTC. Its translation is CASSQLGVGLAGVKTQYF.

The chain joins TRBV7-2 to TRBJ2-1; no clear D gene. Germline V gives CDR1 SGHTA, CDR2 FQGNSA. CDR3 length: 13 residues. With 2 bases removed from V and 6 bases from J, the gap between germline ends came to 8 bases. As DNA, the CDR3 is TGTGCCAGCAGCTTATCGAGCGTCAATGAGCAGTTCTTC. The encoded protein is CASSLSSVNEQFF.